This TCR beta chain came from a study of identical twins. Trimming at V came to 4 bases and at J to 6 bases, leaving 9 bases not matched to a gene. The CDR3 sequence is 15 residues long. Germline CDR1 and CDR2: LGHDT and YNNKEL (reference sequence). Template switching, a step in the protocol, added a universal primer site, and cDNA carried unique molecular identifiers. TCRdb reanalysed the 5' RACE reads using MiXCR and keeps one entry per CDR3 protein. The sample holds around 470,000 distinct CDR3 sequences, 14% seen once. The sample was also reused in another study, on yellow fever vaccine responses in identical twins.

The chain has TRBV3-1 and TRBJ2-3; TRBD2 matches 8 bases. Source material: CD4+ T cells sorted from blood. The source is a woman younger than 30 in good health. The CDR3 region has the DNA TGTGCCAGCAGCCGAGCGGGGGTAATCGGGGATACGCAGTATTTT. This translates into CASSRAGVIGDTQYF.